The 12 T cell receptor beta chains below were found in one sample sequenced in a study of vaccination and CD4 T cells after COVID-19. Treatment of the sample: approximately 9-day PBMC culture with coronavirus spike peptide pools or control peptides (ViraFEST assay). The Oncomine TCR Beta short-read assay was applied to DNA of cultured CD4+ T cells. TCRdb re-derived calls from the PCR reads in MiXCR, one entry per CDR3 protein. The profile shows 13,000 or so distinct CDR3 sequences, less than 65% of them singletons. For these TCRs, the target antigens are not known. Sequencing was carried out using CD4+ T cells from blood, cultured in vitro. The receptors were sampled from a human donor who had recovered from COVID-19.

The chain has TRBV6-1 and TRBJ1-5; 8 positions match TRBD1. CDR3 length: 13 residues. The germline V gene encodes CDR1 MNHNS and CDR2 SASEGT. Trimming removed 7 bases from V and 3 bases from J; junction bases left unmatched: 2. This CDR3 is CASTQGANQPQHF. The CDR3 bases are TGTGCCAGCACCCAGGGGGCCAATCAGCCCCAGCATTTT.

The CDR3 here is CATSRAWTGKETQYF. Here the CDR3 DNA reads TGTGCCACCAGCAGAGCATGGACAGGCAAAGAGACCCAGTACTTC. The chain couples TRBV15 to TRBJ2-5, with TRBD1 matching over 7 bases. The CDR3 length is 15 residues. Germline CDR1 and CDR2: LNHNV and YYDKDF (reference sequence). V trimming: 1 base; J trimming: 3 bases; junction bases outside the gene matches: 5. Combining the CDR3 with reference TRBV15 and TRBJ2-5 gives the whole variable domain DAMVIQNPRYQVTQFGKPVTLSCSQTLNHNVMYWYQQKSSQAPKLLFHYYDKDFNNEADTPDNFQSRRPNTSFCFLDIRSPGLGDTAMYLCATSRAWTGKETQYFGPGTRLLVL.

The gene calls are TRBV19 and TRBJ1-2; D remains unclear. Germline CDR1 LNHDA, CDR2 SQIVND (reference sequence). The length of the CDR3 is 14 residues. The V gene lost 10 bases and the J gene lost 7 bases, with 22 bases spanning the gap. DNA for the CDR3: TGTGCCACCCACCCCCGGGAACTCGTCCGTGGCTACACCTTC. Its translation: CATHPRELVRGYTF. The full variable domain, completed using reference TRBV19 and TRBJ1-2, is DGGITQSPKYLFRKEGQNVTLSCEQNLNHDAMYWYRQDPGQGLRLIYYSQIVNDFQKGDIAEGYSVSREKKESFPLTVTSAQKNPTAFYLCATHPRELVRGYTFGSGTRLTVV.

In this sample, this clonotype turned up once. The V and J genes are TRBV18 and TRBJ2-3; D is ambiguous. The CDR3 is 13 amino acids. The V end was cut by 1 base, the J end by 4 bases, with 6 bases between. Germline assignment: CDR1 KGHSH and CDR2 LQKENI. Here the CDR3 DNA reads TGTGCCAGCTCACCACAGGGCGCAGATACGCAGTATTTT. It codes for CASSPQGADTQYF.

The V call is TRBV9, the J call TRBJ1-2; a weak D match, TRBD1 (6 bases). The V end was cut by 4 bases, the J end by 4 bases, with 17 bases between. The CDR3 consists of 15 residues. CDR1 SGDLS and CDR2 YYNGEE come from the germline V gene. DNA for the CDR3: TGTGCCAGCAGCAAAGGGGGAGGGGCCGGCTATGGCTACACCTTC. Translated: CASSKGGGAGYGYTF.

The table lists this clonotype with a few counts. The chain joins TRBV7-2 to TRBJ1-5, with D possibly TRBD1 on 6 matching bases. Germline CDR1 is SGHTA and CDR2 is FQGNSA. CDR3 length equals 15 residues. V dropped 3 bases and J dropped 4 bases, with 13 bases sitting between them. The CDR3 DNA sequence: TGTGCCAGCAGCTTGGCCGGGACAACAAATCAGCCCCAGCATTTT. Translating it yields CASSLAGTTNQPQHF.

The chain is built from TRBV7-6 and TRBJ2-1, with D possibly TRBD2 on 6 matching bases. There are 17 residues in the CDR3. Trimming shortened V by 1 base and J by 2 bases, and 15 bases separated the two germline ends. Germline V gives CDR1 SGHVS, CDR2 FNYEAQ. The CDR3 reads CASSLEGAGRTYNEQFF. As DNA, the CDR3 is TGTGCCAGCAGCTTAGAAGGCGCGGGACGGACCTACAATGAGCAGTTCTTC.

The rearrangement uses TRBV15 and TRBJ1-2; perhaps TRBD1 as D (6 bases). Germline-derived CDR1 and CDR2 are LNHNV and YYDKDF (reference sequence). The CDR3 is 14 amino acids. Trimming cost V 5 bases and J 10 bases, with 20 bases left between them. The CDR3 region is CATSPQGASPFYTF. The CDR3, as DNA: TGTGCCACCAGCCCACAGGGCGCTAGCCCTTTCTACACCTTC.

The CDR3, as DNA: TGCAGTGCGCAGACAGCTTACTTAGTAAACACTGAAGCTTTCTTT. Translation: CSAQTAYLVNTEAFF. The chain joins TRBV20-1 to TRBJ1-1; D perhaps matches TRBD1 (5 bases). The CDR3 loop spans 15 amino acids. V was shortened by 6 bases and J by 2 bases, with 19 bases between the two germline ends. Germline lookup yields CDR1 DFQATT and CDR2 SNEGSKA (reference sequence).

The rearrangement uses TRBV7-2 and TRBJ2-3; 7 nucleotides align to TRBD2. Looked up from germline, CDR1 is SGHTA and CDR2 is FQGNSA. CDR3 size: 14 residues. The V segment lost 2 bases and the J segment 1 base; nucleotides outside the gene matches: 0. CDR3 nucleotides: TGTGCCAGCAGCTTACTAGCGGGCACAGATACGCAGTATTTT. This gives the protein CASSLLAGTDTQYF.

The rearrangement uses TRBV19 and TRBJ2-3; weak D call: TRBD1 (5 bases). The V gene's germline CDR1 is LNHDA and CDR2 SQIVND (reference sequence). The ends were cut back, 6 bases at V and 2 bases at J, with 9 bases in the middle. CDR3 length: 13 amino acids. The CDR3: CASSFRDTDTQYF. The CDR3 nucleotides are TGTGCCAGTAGCTTCAGGGACACAGATACGCAGTATTTT. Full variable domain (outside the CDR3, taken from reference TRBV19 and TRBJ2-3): DGGITQSPKYLFRKEGQNVTLSCEQNLNHDAMYWYRQDPGQGLRLIYYSQIVNDFQKGDIAEGYSVSREKKESFPLTVTSAQKNPTAFYLCASSFRDTDTQYFGPGTRLTVL.

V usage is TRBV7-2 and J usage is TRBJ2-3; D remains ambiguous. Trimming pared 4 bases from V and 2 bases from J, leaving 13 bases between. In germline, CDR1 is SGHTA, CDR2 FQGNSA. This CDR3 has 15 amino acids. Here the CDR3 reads CASSSGLGYTDTQYF. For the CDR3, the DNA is TGTGCCAGCAGCTCTGGTCTAGGTTACACAGATACGCAGTATTTT. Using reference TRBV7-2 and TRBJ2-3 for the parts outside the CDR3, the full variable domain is GAGVSQSPSNKVTEKGKDVELRCDPISGHTALYWYRQSLGQGLEFLIYFQGNSAPDKSGLPSDRFSAERTGGSVSTLTIQRTQQEDSAVYLCASSSGLGYTDTQYFGPGTRLTVL.